These 4 T cell receptor beta chains share one sample of origin, sequenced in a study of blood T cell repertoires in COVID-19. Sequenced by immunoSEQ multiplex PCR; TCRdb stores in-frame clones only, minus some. The sample consists of 130,000 to 150,000 clones, 80% to 90% of them appearing once. The sample consisted of peripheral blood. The origin of the receptors is a woman aged 60-75 years with COVID-19, enrolled during active disease.

This sequence joins TRBV4-1 and TRBJ1-2, with D hard to call. Germline assignment: CDR1 MGHRA and CDR2 YSYEKL. V was pared by 0 bases and J by 8 bases, with 16 bases between. There are 15 residues in the CDR3. The CDR3 DNA reads TGCGCCAGCAGCCAAGATCATGGTCTGACTAAGGGCTACACCTTC. Residues: CASSQDHGLTKGYTF.

The chain employs TRBV25-1 and TRBJ2-1, with TRBD2 identical over 11 bases. CDR3 length: 16 amino acids. Germline-derived CDR1 and CDR2 are MGHDK and SYGVNS. J was trimmed by 10 bases and V by 0 bases; bases with no gene match: 8. The CDR3 nucleotides are TGTGCCAGCAGTGAATACGGACTAGCGGGCCTGCGGGAGCAGTTCTTC. It yields the protein CASSEYGLAGLREQFF.

The chain uses TRBV30 and TRBJ1-1, with D tentatively TRBD1 (5 bases). The CDR3 is made up of 13 amino acids. Trimming stripped 1 base from V and 4 bases from J, with 10 bases between. CDR1 GTSNPN and CDR2 SVGIG come from the germline V gene (reference sequence). The DNA for the CDR3 is TGTGCCTGGAGTGCCGGGGGGAGCACTGAAGCTTTCTTT. Translated: CAWSAGGSTEAFF. Supplemented by reference TRBV30 and TRBJ1-1, the full variable domain reads SQTIHQWPATLVQPVGSPLSLECTVEGTSNPNLYWYRQAAGRGLQLLFYSVGIGQISSEVPQNLSASRPQDRQFILSSKKLLLSDSGFYLCAWSAGGSTEAFFGQGTRLTVV.

This chain uses TRBV11-2 with TRBJ1-2, with 10 bases aligning to TRBD1. CDR3 length equals 16 residues. The V and J ends lost 0 bases and 4 bases, in that order; junction bases with no gene match: 5. CDR1 is SGHAT, CDR2 FQNNGV, per germline. The CDR3 spells CASSLEGTGAFYGYTF. CDR3 DNA: TGTGCCAGCAGCTTAGAGGGGACAGGGGCTTTCTATGGCTACACCTTC.